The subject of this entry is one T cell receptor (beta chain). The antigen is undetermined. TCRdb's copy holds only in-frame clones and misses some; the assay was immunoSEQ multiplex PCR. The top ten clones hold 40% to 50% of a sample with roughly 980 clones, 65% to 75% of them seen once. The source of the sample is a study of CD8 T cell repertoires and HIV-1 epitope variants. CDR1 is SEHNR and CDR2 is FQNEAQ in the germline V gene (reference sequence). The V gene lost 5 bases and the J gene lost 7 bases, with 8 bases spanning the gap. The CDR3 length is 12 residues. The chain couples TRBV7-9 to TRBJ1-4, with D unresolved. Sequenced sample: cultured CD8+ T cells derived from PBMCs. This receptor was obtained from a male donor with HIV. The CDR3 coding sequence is TGTGCCAGCAGCCTCCGTATTGAAAAACTGTTTTTT. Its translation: CASSLRIEKLFF.